These T cell receptor beta chains were read from a single sample in a study of blood T cells in healthy people across ages. Each CDR3 protein gets one entry after TCRdb re-called the 5' RACE reads with MiXCR. This table holds 600,000 to 800,000 distinct CDR3 sequences, over 40% found once. The material sequenced was blood. Receptors were obtained from a woman over 75 in good health. The CDR3 runs from the conserved cysteine through the conserved F or W. A D gene is named only where the DNA matches it firmly. A clone size is listed for some rows: how often the clone was seen (once, few, many), or a class if it is expanded.

abundance	v_gene	d_gene	j_gene	CDR3nt	CDR3aa
-	TRBV7-3	-	TRBJ2-3	TGTGCCAGCAGCTTCGGATACGGGGGTACGCAGTATTTT	CASSFGYGGTQYF
many	TRBV9	-	TRBJ2-3	TGTGCCAGCAGCTATCGAGGGGGCACAGATACGCAGTATTTT	CASSYRGGTDTQYF
-	TRBV5-5	TRBD2	TRBJ2-7	TGTGCCAGCAGCCAACTTATGGGGGGGACCTACGAGCAGTACTTC	CASSQLMGGTYEQYF
many	TRBV4-2	-	TRBJ2-7	TGTGCCAGCAGCCCCCTCGGGAGCTCCTACGAGCAGTACTTC	CASSPLGSSYEQYF
-	TRBV29-1	-	TRBJ2-5	TGCAGCGTTGAGCGGCAGGGGGGGAACCAAGAGACCCAGTACTTC	CSVERQGGNQETQYF
-	TRBV28	-	TRBJ1-2	TGTGCCAGCCGGGAAGGAGGTGGGGGCTATGGCTACACCTTC	CASREGGGGYGYTF
few	TRBV12-5	TRBD2	TRBJ2-2	TGTGCTAGTGCTTCGTCACGGGGGGCCGGGGAGCTGTTTTTT	CASASSRGAGELFF
-	TRBV28	TRBD1	TRBJ2-5	TGTGCCAGCAGTTTATGGGGGACAGAGCCCCAAGAGACCCAGTACTTC	CASSLWGTEPQETQYF
-	TRBV12-3/TRBV12-4	-	TRBJ2-3	TGTGCCAGCACCAACAGGTGGAGGTCCGATCAGCCCCAGTATTTT	CASTNRWRSDQPQYF
many	TRBV27	TRBD2	TRBJ2-7	TGTGCCAGCAGTTTACGGACTAGCGGTCCCTACGAGCAGTACTTC	CASSLRTSGPYEQYF
once	TRBV20-1	TRBD1	TRBJ2-5	TGCAGTGCGGGACAGGGGGAGACCCAGTACTTC	CSAGQGETQYF
many	TRBV2	-	TRBJ2-1	TGTGCCACAAGAATTGGGAATGAGCAGTTCTTC	CATRIGNEQFF
-	TRBV27	TRBD1	TRBJ1-2	TGTGCCAGCAGTTTCGCTCCCAGGACAGGGGGCATCGACTATGGCTACACCTTC	CASSFAPRTGGIDYGYTF
many	TRBV20-1	TRBD2	TRBJ2-3	TGCAGTGCTAGAACACTAGCGGAGCGCACAGATACGCAGTATTTT	CSARTLAERTDTQYF
-	TRBV2	TRBD1	TRBJ2-7	TGTGCCAAGTCGTTGACAGGGTGCGAGCAGTACTTC	CAKSLTGCEQYF
-	TRBV7-2	-	TRBJ1-1	TGTGCCAGCAGCTTAGGAATGGGTAGGGCTGAAGCTTTCTTT	CASSLGMGRAEAFF
-	TRBV6-1	-	TRBJ2-1	TGTGCCACCAACTCGTACGAGCAGTTCTTC	CATNSYEQFF
many	TRBV7-8	TRBD2	TRBJ2-3	TGTGCCAGCAGCCGGAGCGGGGGGGTCCTAGGTACGCAGTATTTT	CASSRSGGVLGTQYF
many	TRBV12-3/TRBV12-4	TRBD2	TRBJ2-3	TGTGCCAGCAGTCTCCGAGCGGGGGGCCTCACAGATACGCAGTATTTT	CASSLRAGGLTDTQYF
many	TRBV6-6	-	TRBJ2-1	TGTGCCAGCAGTTATGGCGGGATCGGCAATGAGCAGTTCTTC	CASSYGGIGNEQFF